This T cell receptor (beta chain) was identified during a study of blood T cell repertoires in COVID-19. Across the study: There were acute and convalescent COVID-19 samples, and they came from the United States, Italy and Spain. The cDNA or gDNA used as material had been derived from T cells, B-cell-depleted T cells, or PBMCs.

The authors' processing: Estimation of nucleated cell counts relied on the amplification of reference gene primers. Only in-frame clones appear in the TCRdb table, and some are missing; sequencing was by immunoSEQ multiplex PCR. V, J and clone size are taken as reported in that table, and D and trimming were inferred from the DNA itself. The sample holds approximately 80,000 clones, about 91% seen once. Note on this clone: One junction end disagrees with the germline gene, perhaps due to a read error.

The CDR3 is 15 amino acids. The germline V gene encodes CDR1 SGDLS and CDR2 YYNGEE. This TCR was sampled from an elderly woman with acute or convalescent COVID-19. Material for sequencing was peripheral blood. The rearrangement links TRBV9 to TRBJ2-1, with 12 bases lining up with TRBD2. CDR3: CARSVASGGGNEQFF. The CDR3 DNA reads TGTGCCCGCAGCGTTGCTAGCGGGGGGGGGAATGAGCAGTTCTTC.